The 21 T cell receptor beta chains below come from one sample, sequenced in a study of post-analysis software for immune sequencing data. Study results and limitations: About 5 TRBV segments, including TRBV5-6, TRBV5-1 and TRBV20-1, were more frequent in patients than controls.

Their recognized antigens are unknown. The library was made from cDNA and included unique molecular identifiers. A single record per CDR3 protein comes from TCRdb applying MiXCR to the PCR reads. The data show some 700,000 distinct CDR3 sequences, with 59% seen just once and approximately 11% held by the top ten. The sequencing sample was made of blood. Source of these receptors: a girl aged 2-15 years with multiple sclerosis.

CDR3 sequence: CASSFVADQETQYF. The CDR3 region has the DNA TGTGCCAGCAGCTTCGTGGCAGACCAAGAGACCCAGTACTTC. The J gene is TRBJ2-5, the V gene TRBV5-5, with D hard to call. Trimming stripped 2 bases from V and 0 bases from J, with 8 bases between. The CDR3 sequence is 14 residues long. Germline V gene sequence: CDR1 SGHKS, CDR2 YYEKEE (reference sequence). The full variable domain, completed using reference TRBV5-5 and TRBJ2-5, is DAGVTQSPTHLIKTRGQQVTLRCSPISGHKSVSWYQQVLGQGPQFIFQYYEKEERGRGNFPDRFSARQFPNYSSELNVNALLLGDSALYLCASSFVADQETQYFGPGTRLLVL.

The count of this clonotype is one. V usage is TRBV29-1 and J usage is TRBJ2-6; D may be TRBD1 or TRBD2 (5 bases each). Germline loops: CDR1 SQVTM, CDR2 ANQGSEA. The CDR3 has 15 residues. With 7 bases removed from V and 2 bases from J, the gap between germline ends came to 15 bases. The CDR3 here is CSAKLQGAGANVLTF. CDR3 in DNA: TGCAGCGCCAAATTGCAGGGAGCTGGGGCCAACGTCCTGACTTTC.

The V gene is TRBV10-3, the J gene TRBJ1-1; D not certain. This CDR3 region has 14 residues. Germline-derived CDR1 and CDR2 are ENHRY and SYGVKD. The V and J ends lost 5 bases and 1 base respectively, with 11 bases between them. Written as DNA, the CDR3 is TGTGCCATCAGTAAGGAAGGCGCGAACACTGAAGCTTTCTTT. Its translation: CAISKEGANTEAFF.

This clonotype turned up a few times. The CDR3 bases are TGCAGCGTTGAAGGGAGGGGGGACTATGGCTACACCTTC. This sequence encodes CSVEGRGDYGYTF. The chain combines TRBV29-1 with TRBJ1-2, with TRBD1 as a possible D gene (6 bases). The CDR3 covers 13 residues. V lost 1 base to trimming and J lost 3 bases, with 9 bases between them. Germline CDR1 is SQVTM and CDR2 is ANQGSEA. The entire variable domain, with the rest obtained from reference TRBV29-1 and TRBJ1-2, is as follows: SAVISQKPSRDICQRGTSLTIQCQVDSQVTMMFWYRQQPGQSLTLIATANQGSEATYESGFVIDKFPISRPNLTFSTLTVSNMSPEDSSIYLCSVEGRGDYGYTFGSGTRLTVV.

This clonotype was seen a handful of times. The J gene is TRBJ1-2, the V gene TRBV5-1; maybe TRBD1 (6 bases). CDR1 SGHRS and CDR2 YFSETQ come from the germline V gene. Between the trimmed V and J ends, which lost 6 bases and 5 bases, there was a span of 20 bases. The CDR3 loop spans 15 amino acids. CDR3 sequence reads: CASTPWGANGYGYTF. The DNA for the CDR3 is TGCGCCAGCACCCCGTGGGGGGCGAATGGGTATGGCTACACCTTC.

The chain is built from TRBV6-2 or TRBV6-3 and TRBJ1-1; TRBD1 is a possible D gene (5 bases). V was pared by 6 bases and J by 7 bases, with 18 bases between. From germline, CDR1 is MNHEY and CDR2 SVGEGT. The CDR3 covers 14 residues. CDR3 coding DNA: TGTGCCAGCAGCCAATATGGGACGACCTATGAAGCTTTCTTT. This codes for CASSQYGTTYEAFF.

The V and J genes are TRBV29-1 and TRBJ2-4, with D possibly being TRBD1 (6 bases). Germline CDR1 is SQVTM and CDR2 is ANQGSEA. This CDR3 has 14 residues. V lost 1 base and J lost 9, with 16 bases in between. The CDR3 is CSVEVGDNRAIQYF. Here the CDR3 DNA reads TGCAGCGTTGAAGTTGGGGACAATAGGGCCATTCAGTACTTC.

This clonotype has only a few counts. The chain's CDR3 is CASSLDVAGGADTQYF. The CDR3 bases are TGCGCCAGCAGCTTGGATGTGGCGGGAGGCGCAGATACGCAGTATTTT. The chain carries TRBV5-1 and TRBJ2-3; 8 bases match TRBD2. Unmatched junction bases numbered 7, after V lost 0 bases and J lost 4 bases. The CDR3 covers 16 residues. Germline CDR1 reads SGHRS; CDR2 reads YFSETQ.

In its sample, this clonotype was seen a few times. This rearrangement joins TRBV12-3 or TRBV12-4 to TRBJ2-1; 8 bases are a match to TRBD1. The CDR3 has 15 amino acids. Trimming at V came to 6 bases and at J to 1 base, leaving 5 bases not matched to a gene. The CDR3 DNA reads TGTGCCAGCAGGGGACAGGAGGGGTCCTACAATGAGCAGTTCTTC. Translation gives CASRGQEGSYNEQFF.

This clonotype was seen a few times. This rearrangement joins TRBV5-1 to TRBJ1-2, with TRBD1 as a possible D gene (6 bases). The CDR3 spans 14 residues. The germline gives CDR1 SGHRS, CDR2 YFSETQ. The V gene lost 4 bases and the J gene lost 2 bases, with 12 bases spanning the gap. The CDR3 coding sequence is TGCGCCAGCAGCACGGACAGAGCAAACTATGGCTACACCTTC. It is translated as CASSTDRANYGYTF.

The rearrangement joins TRBV9 to TRBJ1-4, with 7 bases lining up with TRBD1. The CDR3 runs to 15 residues. CDR1 is SGDLS, CDR2 YYNGEE, per germline. J was trimmed by 1 base and V by 3 bases; bases with no gene match: 3. DNA for the CDR3: TGTGCCAGCAGCGGGCGACAGGGAACTAATGAAAAACTGTTTTTT. This encodes CASSGRQGTNEKLFF.

The V call is TRBV4-2, the J call TRBJ2-7; the match to TRBD1 covers 7 bases. With V trimmed by 2 bases and J by 2 bases, 3 bases remained unmatched. Germline V lookup: CDR1 LGHNA, CDR2 YNFKEQ. This CDR3 contains 14 residues. Written as DNA, the CDR3 is TGTGCCAGCAGCCAAAGAGGGACAGCCTACGAGCAGTACTTC. Translation gives CASSQRGTAYEQYF.

V and J are TRBV9 and TRBJ1-2; no clear D gene. V lost 5 bases and J 9 bases, leaving 20 bases between the germline ends. The CDR3 extends over 14 amino acids. CDR1 is SGDLS, CDR2 YYNGEE, per germline. The CDR3, as DNA: TGTGCCAGCAGTATCGATACTCTTACCAGGAGCTACACCTTC. Encoded protein: CASSIDTLTRSYTF. The full variable domain, its missing parts supplied by reference TRBV9 and TRBJ1-2, is DSGVTQTPKHLITATGQRVTLRCSPRSGDLSVYWYQQSLDQGLQFLIQYYNGEERAKGNILERFSAQQFPDLHSELNLSSLELGDSALYFCASSIDTLTRSYTFGSGTRLTVV.

The gene calls are TRBV6-2 or TRBV6-3 and TRBJ2-3; D is perhaps TRBD2 (6 bases). V lost 8 bases to trimming and J lost 0 bases, with 12 bases between them. Germline V gene data show CDR1 as MNHEY and CDR2 as SVGEGT. This CDR3 is 14 amino acids long. CDR3 amino acids: CASGRSWSTDTQYF. Written as DNA, the CDR3 is TGTGCCAGCGGGAGGAGTTGGAGCACAGATACGCAGTATTTT.

In this sample, this clonotype turned up a few times. The rearrangement links TRBV7-9 to TRBJ2-7; D possibly matches TRBD1 or TRBD2 (5 bases each). Germline V gene lookup returns CDR1 SEHNR and CDR2 FQNEAQ (reference sequence). The CDR3 runs to 15 residues. V gave up 3 bases and J gave up 2 bases, with 14 bases separating them. The chain's CDR3 is CASSFARDGTYEQYF. Here the CDR3 DNA reads TGTGCCAGCAGCTTTGCACGGGACGGCACCTACGAGCAGTACTTC.

V and J are TRBV20-1 and TRBJ2-1; TRBD2 matches 9 bases. CDR1 and CDR2 (germline): DFQATT, SNEGSKA (reference sequence). CDR3 length equals 13 residues. The V gene end was trimmed by 6 bases and the J gene end by 8 bases; junction bases not matched to a gene: 8. The CDR3 bases are TGCAGTGCGTCGACTAGCGGTGTCTATGAGCAGTTCTTC. Amino acids: CSASTSGVYEQFF.

V gene TRBV7-9 combines with J gene TRBJ2-3, with TRBD2 matching 7 bases. Germline lookup yields CDR1 SEHNR and CDR2 FQNEAQ (reference sequence). V lost 2 bases, J lost 3 bases, and 5 bases stayed unmatched. The CDR3 spans 15 residues. The CDR3 nucleotides are TGTGCCAGCAGCTTACTAGCGGCCCCGACAGATACGCAGTATTTT. This codes for CASSLLAAPTDTQYF.

V is TRBV9 and J is TRBJ2-7, with 9 nucleotides matching TRBD2. This CDR3 comprises 15 residues. V trimming: 2 bases; J trimming: 2 bases; junction bases outside the gene matches: 5. Germline V gene lookup returns CDR1 SGDLS and CDR2 YYNGEE. CDR3 protein: CASSVSGGSAYEQYF. The CDR3 coding sequence is TGTGCCAGCAGCGTCAGCGGGGGGTCAGCCTACGAGCAGTACTTC.

This clonotype was seen a single time. The J gene is TRBJ2-1, the V gene TRBV20-1, with 9 positions matching TRBD2. V lost 3 bases, J lost 9 bases, and 9 bases stayed unmatched. The CDR3 runs to 14 residues. Per the germline V gene, CDR1 is DFQATT and CDR2 is SNEGSKA (reference sequence). The CDR3 DNA follows: TGCAGTGCTAGCGCGGGGGGGGGTGGGACTGAGCAGTTCTTC. Amino acid sequence: CSASAGGGGTEQFF.

This clonotype was seen a handful of times. The chain links TRBV20-1 to TRBJ2-7; TRBD2 matches at 10 bases. In germline, CDR1 is DFQATT, CDR2 SNEGSKA (reference sequence). The CDR3 covers 15 residues. V lost 0 bases, J lost 3 bases, and 5 bases stayed unmatched. CDR3 DNA sequence: TGCAGTGCTAGAGAAGTTAGCGGGAGGTTCTACGAGCAGTACTTC. Protein product: CSAREVSGRFYEQYF.

Ten or more counts support this clonotype. This chain uses TRBV12-3 or TRBV12-4 with TRBJ2-7; D remains ambiguous. Trimming pared 3 bases from V and 2 bases from J, leaving 5 bases between. The CDR3 loop spans 12 amino acids. The CDR3 loop reads CASSLSAYEQYF. CDR3 nucleotides: TGTGCCAGCAGTTTGTCGGCCTACGAGCAGTACTTC.